The rows below give T cell receptor beta chains drawn from one sample of a study of OX40 agonist ivuxolimab in advanced cancers. Assay: immunoSEQ multiplex PCR; the TCRdb copy retains only in-frame clones and omits some. The sample lists 90,000 to 100,000 clones; about 80% were seen once. The material was CD4+ or CD8+ T cells sorted from blood, obtained in a trial of the OX40 agonist ivuxolimab. These receptors all stem from an adult with an advanced solid tumor such as melanoma, head and neck, liver or kidney cancer. CDR3s include the opening cysteine and the closing phenylalanine or tryptophan.

v_call	j_call	cdr3_aa
TRBV4-3	TRBJ1-5	CASSQQPGGPQHF
TRBV2	TRBJ1-3	CASTPRGSGNTIYF
TRBV28	TRBJ1-1	CASSLGGPRNTEAFF
TRBV10-3	TRBJ2-1	CAIRGTGEENEQFF
TRBV19	TRBJ1-2	CASRFSSNDGYTF
TRBV18	TRBJ2-5	CASSPERETQYF
TRBV10-3	TRBJ2-1	CAISEEDPRDSDNEQFF
TRBV4-2	TRBJ2-5	CASSQEYRGRETQYF
TRBV7-2	TRBJ2-2	CASSFDPGNTGELFF
TRBV6-1	TRBJ1-4	CASSGRTGNEKLFF
TRBV15	TRBJ2-7	CATRSDIGGAYEQYF
TRBV4-3	TRBJ1-2	CASSQGLQGAQSYGYTF
TRBV7-2	TRBJ1-2	CASSYTAGVGAYGYTF
TRBV29-1	TRBJ1-6	CSTRDSNNSPLHF
TRBV11-2	TRBJ2-4	CASSVTSGVAKNIQYF
TRBV19	TRBJ2-5	CASSTTGTSGFGGRGTQYF
TRBV27	TRBJ1-1	CASSSRVVSEAFF
TRBV7-2	TRBJ2-7	CASSGGGGVRNEQYF
TRBV30	TRBJ2-7	CAWASRGYEQYF
TRBV11-2	TRBJ1-4	CASSSRVGTNEKLFF
TRBV7-9	TRBJ2-1	CASQRGTRTGLINEQFF
TRBV28	TRBJ1-5	CASSSLRDGRNQPQHF
TRBV7-6	TRBJ2-5	CASSPRDRVLETQYF
TRBV6-5	TRBJ1-1	CASSQGQTNTEAFF
TRBV5-6	TRBJ1-5	CASSRIGPEQPQHF